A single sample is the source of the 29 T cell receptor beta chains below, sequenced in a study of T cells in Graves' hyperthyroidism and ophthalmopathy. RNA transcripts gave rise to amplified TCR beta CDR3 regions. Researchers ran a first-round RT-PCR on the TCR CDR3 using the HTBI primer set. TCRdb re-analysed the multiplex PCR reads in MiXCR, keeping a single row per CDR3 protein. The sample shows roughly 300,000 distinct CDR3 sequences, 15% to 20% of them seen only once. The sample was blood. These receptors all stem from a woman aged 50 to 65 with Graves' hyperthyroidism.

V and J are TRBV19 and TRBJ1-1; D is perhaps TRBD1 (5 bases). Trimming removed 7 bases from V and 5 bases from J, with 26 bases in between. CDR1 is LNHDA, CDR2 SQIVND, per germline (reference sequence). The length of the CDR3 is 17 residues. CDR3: CASTPRQGRGSGTEAFF. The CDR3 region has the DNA TGTGCCAGTACCCCACGGCAGGGTCGGGGTTCGGGTACTGAAGCTTTCTTT.

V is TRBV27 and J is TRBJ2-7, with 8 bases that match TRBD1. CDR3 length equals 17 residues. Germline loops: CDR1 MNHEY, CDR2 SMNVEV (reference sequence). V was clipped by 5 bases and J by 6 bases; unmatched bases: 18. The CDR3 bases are TGTGCCAGCAGTGAGTTAAGGGCAGGGGGCGTTTTCGCCGAGCAGTACTTC. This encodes CASSELRAGGVFAEQYF.

The CDR3 DNA follows: TGTGCCAGCAGTTTATCGTTCGGCAGACCGAACACTGAAGCTTTCTTT. Translating gives CASSLSFGRPNTEAFF. The chain links TRBV27 to TRBJ1-1; D gene uncertain. Per germline, CDR1 MNHEY and CDR2 SMNVEV (reference sequence). The CDR3 runs 16 residues. V was pared by 0 bases and J by 1 base, with 12 bases between.

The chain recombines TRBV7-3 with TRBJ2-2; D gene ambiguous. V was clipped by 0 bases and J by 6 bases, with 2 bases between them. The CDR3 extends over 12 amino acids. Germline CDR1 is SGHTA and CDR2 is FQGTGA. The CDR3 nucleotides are TGTGCCAGCAGCTTAACGGCCGGGGAGCTGTTTTTT. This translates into CASSLTAGELFF.

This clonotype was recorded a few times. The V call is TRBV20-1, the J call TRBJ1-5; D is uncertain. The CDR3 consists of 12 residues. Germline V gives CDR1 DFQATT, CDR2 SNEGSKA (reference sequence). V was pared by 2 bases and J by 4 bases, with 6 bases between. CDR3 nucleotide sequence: TGCAGTGCTAGACGGAAAAATCAGCCCCAGCATTTT. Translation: CSARRKNQPQHF.

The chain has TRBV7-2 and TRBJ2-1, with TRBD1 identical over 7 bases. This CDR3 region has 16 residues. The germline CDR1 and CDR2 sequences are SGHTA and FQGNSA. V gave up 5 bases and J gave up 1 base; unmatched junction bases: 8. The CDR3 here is CASSIVGTVSYNEQFF. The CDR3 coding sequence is TGTGCCAGCAGCATCGTCGGGACAGTTTCCTACAATGAGCAGTTCTTC. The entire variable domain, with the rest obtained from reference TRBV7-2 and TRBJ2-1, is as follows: GAGVSQSPSNKVTEKGKDVELRCDPISGHTALYWYRQSLGQGLEFLIYFQGNSAPDKSGLPSDRFSAERTGGSVSTLTIQRTQQEDSAVYLCASSIVGTVSYNEQFFGPGTRLTVL.

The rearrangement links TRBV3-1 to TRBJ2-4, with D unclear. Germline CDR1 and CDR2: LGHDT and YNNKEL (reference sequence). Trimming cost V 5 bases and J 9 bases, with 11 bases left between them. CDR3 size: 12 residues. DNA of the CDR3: TGTGCCAGCAGCTCCTTAGGTCTCATTCAGTACTTC. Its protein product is CASSSLGLIQYF. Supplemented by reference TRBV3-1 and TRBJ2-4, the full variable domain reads DTAVSQTPKYLVTQMGNDKSIKCEQNLGHDTMYWYKQDSKKFLKIMFSYNNKELIINETVPNRFSPKSPDKAHLNLHINSLELGDSAVYFCASSSLGLIQYFGAGTRLSVL.

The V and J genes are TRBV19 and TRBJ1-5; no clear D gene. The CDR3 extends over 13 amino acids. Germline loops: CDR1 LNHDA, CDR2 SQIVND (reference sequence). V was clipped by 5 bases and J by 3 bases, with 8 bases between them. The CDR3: CASSLSDNQPQHF. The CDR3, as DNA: TGTGCCAGTAGTTTATCGGACAATCAGCCCCAGCATTTT.

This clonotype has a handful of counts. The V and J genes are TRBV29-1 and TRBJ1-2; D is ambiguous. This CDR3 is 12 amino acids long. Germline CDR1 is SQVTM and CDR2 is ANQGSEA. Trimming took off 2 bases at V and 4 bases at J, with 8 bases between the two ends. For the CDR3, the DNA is TGCAGCGTTGAACGAGAGGGCTATGGCTACACCTTC. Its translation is CSVEREGYGYTF.

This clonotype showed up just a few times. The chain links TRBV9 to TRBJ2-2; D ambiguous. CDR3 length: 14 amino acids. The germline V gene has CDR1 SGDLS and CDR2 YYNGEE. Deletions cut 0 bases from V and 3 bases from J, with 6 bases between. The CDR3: CASSVDTYTGELFF. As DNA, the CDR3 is TGTGCCAGCAGCGTAGACACCTACACCGGGGAGCTGTTTTTT.

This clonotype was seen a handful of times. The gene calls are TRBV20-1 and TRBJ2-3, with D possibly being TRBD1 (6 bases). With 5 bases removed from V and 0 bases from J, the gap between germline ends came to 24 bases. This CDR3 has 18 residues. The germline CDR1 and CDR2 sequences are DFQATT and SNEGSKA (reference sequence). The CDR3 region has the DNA TGCAGTGCTGCTTCGAACCCTGACAGGCCTCCTAGCACAGATACGCAGTATTTT. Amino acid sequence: CSAASNPDRPPSTDTQYF.

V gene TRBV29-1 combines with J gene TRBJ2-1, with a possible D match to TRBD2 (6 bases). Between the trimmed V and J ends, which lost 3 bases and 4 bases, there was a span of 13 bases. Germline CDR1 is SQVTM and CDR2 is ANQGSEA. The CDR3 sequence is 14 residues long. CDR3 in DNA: TGCAGCGTTGATGGGCGGAGGGAGTACAATGAGCAGTTCTTC. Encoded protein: CSVDGRREYNEQFF.

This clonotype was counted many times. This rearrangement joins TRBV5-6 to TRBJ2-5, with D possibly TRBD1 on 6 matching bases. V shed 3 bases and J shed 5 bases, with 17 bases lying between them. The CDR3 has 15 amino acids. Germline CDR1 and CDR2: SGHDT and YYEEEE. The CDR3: CASSSGWGRLETQYF. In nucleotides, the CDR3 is TGTGCCAGCAGCTCGGGCTGGGGGCGTCTCGAGACCCAGTACTTC.

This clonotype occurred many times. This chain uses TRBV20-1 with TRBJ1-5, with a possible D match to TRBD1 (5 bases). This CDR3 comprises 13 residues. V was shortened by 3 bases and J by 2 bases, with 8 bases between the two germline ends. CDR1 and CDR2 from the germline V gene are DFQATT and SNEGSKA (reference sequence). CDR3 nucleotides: TGCAGTGCTAGGGGGGACGGCAATCAGCCCCAGCATTTT. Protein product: CSARGDGNQPQHF.

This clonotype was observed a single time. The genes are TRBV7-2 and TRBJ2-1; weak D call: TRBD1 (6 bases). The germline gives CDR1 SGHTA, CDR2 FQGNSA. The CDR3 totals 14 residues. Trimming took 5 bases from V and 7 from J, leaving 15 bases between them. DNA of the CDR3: TGTGCCAGCAGCCCGGGACACCCCTCGAATGAGCAGTTCTTC. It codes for CASSPGHPSNEQFF.

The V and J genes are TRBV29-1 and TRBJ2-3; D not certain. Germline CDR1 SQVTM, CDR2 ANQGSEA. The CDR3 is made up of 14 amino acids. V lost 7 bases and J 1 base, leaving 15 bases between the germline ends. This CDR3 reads CSAIPDWGTDTQYF. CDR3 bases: TGCAGCGCGATACCTGATTGGGGCACAGATACGCAGTATTTT.

Here the CDR3 DNA reads TGTGCCAGCAGCGTAGATATTGCGGTGGAGACCCAGTACTTC. Protein sequence: CASSVDIAVETQYF. The chain employs TRBV9 and TRBJ2-5, with D unclear. The CDR3 runs to 14 residues. Germline V gives CDR1 SGDLS, CDR2 YYNGEE. Between the trimmed V and J ends, which lost 0 bases and 5 bases, there was a span of 11 bases.

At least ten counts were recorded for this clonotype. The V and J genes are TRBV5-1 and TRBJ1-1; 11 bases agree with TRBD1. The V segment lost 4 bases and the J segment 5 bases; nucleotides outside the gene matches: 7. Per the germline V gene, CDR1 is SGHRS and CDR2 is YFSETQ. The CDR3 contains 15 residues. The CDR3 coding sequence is TGCGCCAGCAGCGGAGGACAGGGGGCGCGAACTGAAGCTTTCTTT. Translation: CASSGGQGARTEAFF.

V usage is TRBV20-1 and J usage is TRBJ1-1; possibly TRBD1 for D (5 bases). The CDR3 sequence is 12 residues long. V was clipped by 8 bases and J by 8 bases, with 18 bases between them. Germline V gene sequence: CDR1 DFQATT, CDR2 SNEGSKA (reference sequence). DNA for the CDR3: TGCAGTTTTCCTAGCGAGGCAGGGGAAGCTTTCTTT. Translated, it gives CSFPSEAGEAFF.

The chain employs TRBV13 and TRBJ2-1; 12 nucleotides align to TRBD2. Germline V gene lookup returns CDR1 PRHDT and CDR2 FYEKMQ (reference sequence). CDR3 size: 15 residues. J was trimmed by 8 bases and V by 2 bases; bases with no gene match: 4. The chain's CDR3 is CASSLLLAGGDEQFF. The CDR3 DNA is TGTGCCAGCAGCTTATTGCTAGCGGGAGGGGATGAGCAGTTCTTC.

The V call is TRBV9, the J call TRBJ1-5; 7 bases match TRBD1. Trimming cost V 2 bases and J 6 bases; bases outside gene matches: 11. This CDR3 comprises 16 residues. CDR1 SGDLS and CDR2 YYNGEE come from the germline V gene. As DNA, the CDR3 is TGTGCCAGCAGCGTCCCAACCCCGGGACAGCCTCAGCCCCAGCATTTT. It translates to CASSVPTPGQPQPQHF.

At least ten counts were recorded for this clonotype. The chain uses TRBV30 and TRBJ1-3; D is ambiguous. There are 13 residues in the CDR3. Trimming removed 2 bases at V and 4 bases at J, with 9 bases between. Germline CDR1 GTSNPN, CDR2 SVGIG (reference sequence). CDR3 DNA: TGTGCCTGGAGTAGGAACCAGGGAAACACCATATATTTT. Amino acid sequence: CAWSRNQGNTIYF.

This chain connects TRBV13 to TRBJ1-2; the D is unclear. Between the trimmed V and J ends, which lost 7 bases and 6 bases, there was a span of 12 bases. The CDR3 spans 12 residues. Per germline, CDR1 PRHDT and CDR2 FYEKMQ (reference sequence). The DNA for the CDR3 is TGTGCCAGCATCTCCGAAGGGCATGGCTACACCTTC. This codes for CASISEGHGYTF.

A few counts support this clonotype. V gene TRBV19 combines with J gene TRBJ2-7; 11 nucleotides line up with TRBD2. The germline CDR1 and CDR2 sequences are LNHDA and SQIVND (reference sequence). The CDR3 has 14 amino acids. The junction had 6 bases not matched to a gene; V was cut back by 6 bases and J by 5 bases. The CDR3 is CASSTLAGANEQYF. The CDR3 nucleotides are TGTGCCAGTAGCACACTAGCGGGAGCAAACGAGCAGTACTTC.

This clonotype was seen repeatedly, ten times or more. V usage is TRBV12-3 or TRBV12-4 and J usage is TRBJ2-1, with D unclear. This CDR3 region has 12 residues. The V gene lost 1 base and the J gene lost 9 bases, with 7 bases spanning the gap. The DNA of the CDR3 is TGTGCCAGCAGTTTAGTAGTTTCTGAGCAGTTCTTC. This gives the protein CASSLVVSEQFF.

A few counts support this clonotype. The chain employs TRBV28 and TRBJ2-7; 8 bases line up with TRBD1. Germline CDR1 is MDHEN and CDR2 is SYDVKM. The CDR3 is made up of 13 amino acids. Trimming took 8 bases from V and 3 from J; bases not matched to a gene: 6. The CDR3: CASRTGRGYEQYF. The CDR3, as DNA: TGTGCCAGCCGGACAGGGAGAGGCTACGAGCAGTACTTC. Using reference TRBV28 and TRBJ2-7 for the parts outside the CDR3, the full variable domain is DVKVTQSSRYLVKRTGEKVFLECVQDMDHENMFWYRQDPGLGLRLIYFSYDVKMKEKGDIPEGYSVSREKKERFSLILESASTNQTSMYLCASRTGRGYEQYFGPGTRLTVT.

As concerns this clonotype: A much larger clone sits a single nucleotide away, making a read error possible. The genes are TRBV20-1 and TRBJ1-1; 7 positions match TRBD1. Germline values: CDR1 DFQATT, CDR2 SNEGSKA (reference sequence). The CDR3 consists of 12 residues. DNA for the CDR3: TGCAGCTCCGGGACAGCGAGCACTGAAGCTTTCTTT. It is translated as CSSGTASTEAFF.

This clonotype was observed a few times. CDR3 amino acids: CASSLWASGETQYF. In DNA, the CDR3 is TGTGCCAGCAGCTTGTGGGCCTCGGGGGAGACCCAGTACTTC. The V gene is TRBV5-8, the J gene TRBJ2-5, with D possibly matching TRBD2 (5 bases). V was cut by 1 base and J by 5 bases, with 12 bases left in between. CDR1 SGHTS and CDR2 YDEGEE come from the germline V gene. This CDR3 contains 14 residues.

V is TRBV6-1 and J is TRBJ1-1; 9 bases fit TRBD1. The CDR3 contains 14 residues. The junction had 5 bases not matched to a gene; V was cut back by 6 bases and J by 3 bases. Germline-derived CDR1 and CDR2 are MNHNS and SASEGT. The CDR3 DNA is TGTGCCAGCAGCACACAGGGGGCAGACACTGAAGCTTTCTTT. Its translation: CASSTQGADTEAFF.